One sample yielded the 22 T cell receptor beta chains listed below, sequenced in a study of a mutant IDH1 vaccine in newly diagnosed glioma. This table comes from immunoSEQ multiplex PCR, and its TCRdb copy is limited to in-frame clones, with some not included. The sample contains 20,000 to 30,000 clones, about 80% of which appear only once. Their antigens are not known. Time point of the sample: week 11, during vaccination. Each vaccine dose was 300 ug of mutant IDH1 20-mer peptide, with topical imiquimod. Sequenced here: PBMCs, sampled from a glioma patient whose treatment included an IDH1 peptide vaccine. All receptors derive from a man aged 40-50 years with glioma.

This chain joins TRBV19 and TRBJ1-2; tentatively, D is TRBD1 (6 bases). Germline V gene lookup returns CDR1 LNHDA and CDR2 SQIVND (reference sequence). V lost 2 bases, J lost 4 bases, and 14 bases lay in between. The CDR3 runs 15 residues. The DNA of the CDR3 is TGTGCCAGTAGTATATCAGGGGAGGATTTCTATGGCTACACCTTC. As protein: CASSISGEDFYGYTF.

This sequence joins TRBV4-1 and TRBJ2-5; weak D call: TRBD1 (5 bases). The J call is doubtful: the DNA matches TRBJ2-7 better. The CDR3 spans 13 residues. From germline, CDR1 is MGHRA and CDR2 YSYEKL. The CDR3 spells CASSQGDSYEQYF. The CDR3 DNA follows: TGCGCCAGCAGCCAAGGCGACAGCTACGAGCAGTACTTC.

This clone came up once. The rearrangement links TRBV18 to TRBJ1-1; unclear D gene. The V end was cut by 1 base, the J end by 5 bases, with 8 bases between. This CDR3 is built from 13 residues. Germline V CDR1 and CDR2: KGHSH, LQKENI. CDR3 sequence: CASSPLPRTEAFF. CDR3 DNA sequence: TGTGCCAGCTCACCACTCCCCCGGACTGAAGCTTTCTTT.

This chain links TRBV4-1 with TRBJ2-1, with D unclear. The CDR3 contains 15 residues. CDR1 is MGHRA, CDR2 YSYEKL, per germline. Trimming left V 1 base short and J 7 bases short, with 14 bases between. The CDR3: CASSQGWWGQNEQFF. For the CDR3, the DNA is TGCGCCAGCAGCCAAGGTTGGTGGGGTCAGAATGAGCAGTTCTTC.

This clone was seen a handful of times. The CDR3: CAWNDGNSPLHF. CDR3 bases: TGTGCCTGGAATGACGGAAATTCACCCCTCCACTTT. V usage is TRBV30 and J usage is TRBJ1-6; the D is unclear. Germline values: CDR1 GTSNPN, CDR2 SVGIG (reference sequence). V shed 4 bases and J shed 7 bases, with 8 bases lying between them. The CDR3 is 12 amino acids.

Details on this clone: This specimen includes other DNA sequences encoding the same CDR3. The chain recombines TRBV7-2 with TRBJ1-2; 9 bases match TRBD1. Germline CDR1 and CDR2: SGHTA and FQGNSA. V trimming: 6 bases; J trimming: 6 bases; junction bases outside the gene matches: 5. This CDR3 spans 13 amino acids. Here the CDR3 reads CASSLRDRDGYTF. CDR3 in DNA: TGTGCCAGCAGTCTCCGGGACAGGGATGGCTACACCTTC.

The gene calls are TRBV7-9 and TRBJ1-2; tentatively, D is TRBD1 (6 bases). Trimming removed 0 bases at V and 6 bases at J, with 14 bases between. CDR3 size: 15 residues. The germline V gene encodes CDR1 SEHNR and CDR2 FQNEAQ (reference sequence). The CDR3 DNA is TGTGCCAGCAGCTTAGCGCTAGGGGGGTCTGATGGCTACACCTTC. As protein: CASSLALGGSDGYTF.

The V gene is TRBV5-1, the J gene TRBJ2-2, with 8 bases identical to TRBD2. The CDR3 is made up of 14 amino acids. Trimming cost V 3 bases and J 8 bases; bases outside gene matches: 6. Germline V gene sequence: CDR1 SGHRS, CDR2 YFSETQ. The CDR3 region is CASSYGLAMGELFF. The CDR3 bases are TGCGCCAGCAGCTACGGACTAGCCATGGGGGAGCTGTTTTTT.

V is TRBV27 and J is TRBJ2-1, with 11 bases lining up with TRBD2. J gave up 4 bases and V 10 bases, and 6 bases lay outside the gene matches. CDR1 is MNHEY, CDR2 SMNVEV, per germline (reference sequence). The CDR3 consists of 14 residues. CDR3 coding DNA: TGTGCCACCTCCCTAGCGGGAGGTTACAATGAGCAGTTCTTC. Residues: CATSLAGGYNEQFF.

The chain carries TRBV30 and TRBJ2-5; weak D call: TRBD1 (5 bases). Trimming removed 8 bases at V and 5 bases at J, with 24 bases between. This CDR3 comprises 15 residues. In germline, CDR1 is GTSNPN, CDR2 SVGIG (reference sequence). CDR3 sequence reads: CARSRQGGSTETQYF. DNA of the CDR3: TGTGCCAGATCTAGGCAGGGTGGGTCGACGGAGACCCAGTACTTC.

V usage is TRBV6-5 and J usage is TRBJ1-1; D is perhaps TRBD1 (5 bases). Germline CDR1 MNHEY, CDR2 SVGAGI. Trimming took off 7 bases at V and 0 bases at J, with 9 bases between the two ends. CDR3 length equals 13 residues. CDR3 in amino acids: CASKGPLNTEAFF. The CDR3 bases are TGTGCCAGCAAGGGGCCCCTGAACACTGAAGCTTTCTTT.

The gene calls are TRBV27 and TRBJ2-2, with D unresolved. CDR1 is MNHEY, CDR2 SMNVEV, per germline (reference sequence). The CDR3 contains 12 residues. V was cut by 6 bases and J by 3 bases, with 5 bases left in between. This CDR3 reads CASSSDTGELFF. The DNA of the CDR3 is TGTGCCAGCAGCTCGGACACCGGGGAGCTGTTTTTT.

The V and J genes are TRBV29-1 and TRBJ2-1; D unclear. The germline V gene has CDR1 SQVTM and CDR2 ANQGSEA. Deletions cut 5 bases from V and 2 bases from J, with 13 bases between. The CDR3 is 14 residues long. The CDR3 nucleotides are TGCAGCGTTTCGGTGCTTTCAGCCTACAATGAGCAGTTCTTC. Translation: CSVSVLSAYNEQFF.

The J gene is TRBJ2-1, the V gene TRBV4-1; maybe TRBD2 (5 bases). The germline CDR1 and CDR2 sequences are MGHRA and YSYEKL. V was shortened by 0 bases and J by 2 bases, with 11 bases between the two germline ends. CDR3 size: 16 residues. The CDR3 region has the DNA TGCGCCAGCAGCCAAGAACCTCCGGGGACCTACAATGAGCAGTTCTTC. This encodes CASSQEPPGTYNEQFF.

The V call is TRBV5-1, the J call TRBJ1-2; D perhaps matches TRBD1 (6 bases). The germline V gene encodes CDR1 SGHRS and CDR2 YFSETQ. Trimming cost V 4 bases and J 6 bases, with 16 bases left between them. The CDR3 is 14 amino acids. The CDR3 sequence is CASSLGGGKDGYTF. The CDR3 DNA reads as TGCGCCAGCAGCCTTGGAGGGGGGAAGGATGGCTACACCTTC.

This chain uses TRBV19 with TRBJ2-5, with a possible D match to TRBD2 (5 bases). Per germline, CDR1 LNHDA and CDR2 SQIVND (reference sequence). The CDR3 covers 15 residues. V was pared by 3 bases and J by 5 bases, with 16 bases between. The CDR3 is CASSMGRGNLETQYF. CDR3 nucleotide sequence: TGTGCCAGTAGTATGGGGAGAGGGAATCTGGAGACCCAGTACTTC.

The V and J genes are TRBV4-1 and TRBJ2-2, with 9 nucleotides matching TRBD2. Germline V gene lookup returns CDR1 MGHRA and CDR2 YSYEKL. Germline trimming cut 1 base from V and 2 bases from J; bases unmatched to any gene: 5. This CDR3 contains 17 residues. CDR3 coding DNA: TGCGCCAGCAGCCAAGCTTTAGCGGGGGCTAACACCGGGGAGCTGTTTTTT. The encoded protein is CASSQALAGANTGELFF.

This clone was picked up a small number of times. This chain connects TRBV7-2 to TRBJ2-7; D is uncertain. The CDR3 is 13 residues long. CDR1 is SGHTA, CDR2 FQGNSA, per germline. The V gene lost 2 bases and the J gene lost 2 bases, with 7 bases spanning the gap. The DNA of the CDR3 is TGTGCCAGCAGCTTACGTGAGGCCTACGAGCAGTACGTC. This encodes CASSLREAYEQYV.

The V gene is TRBV7-9, the J gene TRBJ2-1, with D tentatively TRBD2 (5 bases). Germline V gives CDR1 SEHNR, CDR2 FQNEAQ (reference sequence). CDR3 length: 17 amino acids. V shed 1 base and J shed 0 bases, with 13 bases lying between them. Here the CDR3 DNA reads TGTGCCAGCAGCTTAGGGGCCCTAGGGAGCTCCTACAATGAGCAGTTCTTC. Its translation is CASSLGALGSSYNEQFF.

J is TRBJ2-2 and V is TRBV7-8; the match to TRBD1 covers 7 bases. J lost 1 base, V lost 5 bases, and 4 bases had no gene match. Germline CDR1 reads SGHVS; CDR2 reads FQNEAQ. This CDR3 region has 15 residues. The DNA of the CDR3 is TGTGCCAGCAGCCCACGGACAGGGAACACCGGGGAGCTGTTTTTT. Its protein is CASSPRTGNTGELFF. The entire variable domain, with the rest obtained from reference TRBV7-8 and TRBJ2-2, is as follows: GAGVSQSPRYKVAKRGQDVALRCDPISGHVSLFWYQQALGQGPEFLTYFQNEAQLDKSGLPSDRFFAERPEGSVSTLKIQRTQQEDSAVYLCASSPRTGNTGELFFGEGSRLTVL.

This clone has only a few counts. The chain carries TRBV7-2 and TRBJ2-7; D gene uncertain. With 3 bases removed from V and 6 bases from J, the gap between germline ends came to 21 bases. The germline CDR1 and CDR2 sequences are SGHTA and FQGNSA. This CDR3 contains 16 residues. CDR3 in amino acids: CASSFSHSSPLLEQYF. Written as DNA, the CDR3 is TGTGCCAGCAGCTTTTCACACAGCTCCCCGCTCCTCGAGCAGTACTTC.

V gene TRBV11-2 combines with J gene TRBJ2-1; 9 bases agree with TRBD2. This CDR3 has 17 amino acids. Per germline, CDR1 SGHAT and CDR2 FQNNGV. V was pared by 2 bases and J by 3 bases, with 8 bases of the junction left unmatched. The CDR3 spells CASSLRGSGGLYNEQFF. CDR3 nucleotides: TGTGCCAGCAGCTTACGAGGTAGCGGGGGACTCTACAATGAGCAGTTCTTC. The complete variable domain, with remaining parts taken from reference TRBV11-2 and TRBJ2-1, reads EAGVAQSPRYKIIEKRQSVAFWCNPISGHATLYWYQQILGQGPKLLIQFQNNGVVDDSQLPKDRFSAERLKGVDSTLKIQPAKLEDSAVYLCASSLRGSGGLYNEQFFGPGTRLTVL.